What follows are 15 T cell receptor beta chains derived from one specimen sequenced in a study of siplizumab effects on memory and regulatory T cells (dated by TCRdb to the late 2010s). Receptors were amplified or captured by the immunoSEQ multiplex PCR assay. In its TCRdb copy, this immuneACCESS table keeps in-frame sequences only and misses some clones. Where compared with another copy, unresolved V genes explain less than half of these, and the others have no known cause. Recorded for this sample are approximately 90,000 clones; around 94% of them occurred a single time. 0.3% of the sample goes to the ten largest clones. The sample consisted of non-Treg CD4+ T cells sorted from blood. According to the study, the label for this sample's cell subset or site signals: FACS-sorted unstimulated CD4+ non-regulatory T cells. All receptors come from a human donor in good health.

This chain connects TRBV11-2 to TRBJ2-7; no clear D gene. CDR1 and CDR2 from the germline V gene are SGHAT and FQNNGV. CDR3 length: 17 residues. The V and J ends lost 5 bases and 0 bases respectively, with 20 bases between them. The CDR3 DNA reads TGTGCCAGCAGCCAAGATAGGTGGGCTCATCGCTCCTACGAGCAGTACTTC. This translates into CASSQDRWAHRSYEQYF. The full variable domain, in which reference TRBV11-2 and TRBJ2-7 provide the parts outside the CDR3, is EAGVAQSPRYKIIEKRQSVAFWCNPISGHATLYWYQQILGQGPKLLIQFQNNGVVDDSQLPKDRFSAERLKGVDSTLKIQPAKLEDSAVYLCASSQDRWAHRSYEQYFGPGTRLTVT.

This chain connects TRBV4-2 to TRBJ2-5; 9 nucleotides agree with TRBD2. Germline trimming cut 4 bases from V and 5 bases from J; bases unmatched to any gene: 11. Germline V lookup: CDR1 LGHNA, CDR2 YNFKEQ. CDR3 length: 16 residues. CDR3 in amino acids: CASSPGTSSFRETQYF. The DNA of the CDR3 is TGTGCCAGCAGCCCCGGGACTAGCTCTTTTCGGGAGACCCAGTACTTC.

V and J are TRBV30 and TRBJ1-3, with 7 bases matching TRBD1. V trimming: 1 base; J trimming: 4 bases; junction bases outside the gene matches: 4. Per the germline V gene, CDR1 is GTSNPN and CDR2 is SVGIG (reference sequence). The CDR3 covers 14 residues. CDR3: CAWSGSDRGNTIYF. For the CDR3, the DNA is TGTGCCTGGAGTGGGTCGGACAGGGGAAACACCATATATTTT.

The chain combines TRBV21-1 with TRBJ2-6; the table's D call of TRBD2 was not tested on the DNA. TRBV21-1 is recorded as a pseudogene. The CDR3 spans 19 residues. The chain's CDR3 is CASINGLAGVIAGANVLTF. The CDR3 nucleotides are TGTGCCAGCATAAATGGACTAGCGGGAGTAATAGCTGGGGCCAACGTCCTGACTTTC.

J is TRBJ1-1 and V is TRBV5-1; 7 bases match TRBD1. The V gene end was trimmed by 3 bases and the J gene end by 5 bases; junction bases not matched to a gene: 7. The CDR3 consists of 14 residues. The germline V gene encodes CDR1 SGHRS and CDR2 YFSETQ. In DNA, the CDR3 is TGCGCCAGCAGCTCCTCAGGGGGAGTGACTGAAGCTTTCTTT. Amino acid sequence: CASSSSGGVTEAFF.

The J gene is TRBJ2-7, the V gene TRBV14, with 8 bases that match TRBD2. V shed 4 bases, J shed 6 bases, and the junction held 5 bases outside the gene matches. Germline values: CDR1 SGHDN, CDR2 FVKESK. The CDR3 is 13 amino acids. The CDR3 loop reads CASSLTGTSEQYF. DNA for the CDR3: TGTGCCAGCAGCCTTACAGGGACTAGCGAGCAGTACTTC.

The gene calls are TRBV15 and TRBJ1-5; 8 bases are shared with TRBD1. Germline assignment: CDR1 LNHNV and CDR2 YYDKDF (reference sequence). With 2 bases clipped from V and 0 bases from J, the junction kept 6 bases outside the gene matches. The CDR3 is 17 residues long. The CDR3 here is CATSRQRTGNSNQPQHF. CDR3 nucleotides: TGTGCCACCAGCAGACAGAGGACAGGGAATAGCAATCAGCCCCAGCATTTT.

The rearrangement joins TRBV5-1 to TRBJ2-5, with D maybe TRBD2 (5 bases). V was shortened by 2 bases and J by 9 bases, with 20 bases between the two germline ends. The CDR3 is made up of 15 amino acids. Per the germline V gene, CDR1 is SGHRS and CDR2 is YFSETQ. The CDR3 nucleotides read TGCGCCAGCAGCTTATCCCAGCCCCCGGGGTTGGCCCAGTACTTC. This gives the protein CASSLSQPPGLAQYF.

This sequence joins TRBV5-4 and TRBJ1-1; the D gene is possibly TRBD1 (5 bases). Trimming stripped 4 bases from V and 5 bases from J, with 15 bases between. There are 14 residues in the CDR3. Germline V gene data show CDR1 as SGHNT and CDR2 as YYREEE (reference sequence). The CDR3 DNA reads TGTGCCAGCAGCCAACAGGTTTTGCGAACTGAAGCTTTCTTT. Protein sequence: CASSQQVLRTEAFF.

The chain uses TRBV6-1 and TRBJ2-7; a possible D gene is TRBD2 (6 bases). The germline V gene has CDR1 MNHNS and CDR2 SASEGT. CDR3 length equals 14 residues. The ends were cut back, 2 bases at V and 9 bases at J, with 17 bases in the middle. CDR3 sequence: CASSELGGRGGQYF. The CDR3 DNA reads as TGTGCCAGCAGTGAACTGGGGGGACGTGGTGGGCAGTACTTC.

The V gene is TRBV9, the J gene TRBJ2-5; 10 nucleotides match TRBD2. Germline loops: CDR1 SGDLS, CDR2 YYNGEE. V lost 4 bases to trimming and J lost 4 bases; unmatched junction nucleotides: 10. The CDR3 totals 16 residues. The CDR3 DNA reads TGTGCCAGCAGCCCGCGGCTAGCGGGAGAGGGAGAGACCCAGTACTTC. Amino acids: CASSPRLAGEGETQYF.

The chain combines TRBV4-1 with TRBJ2-7; unclear D gene. The length of the CDR3 is 17 residues. V lost 1 base to trimming and J lost 0 bases, with 16 bases between them. Germline loops: CDR1 MGHRA, CDR2 YSYEKL. The CDR3 DNA is TGCGCCAGCAGCCAAGGCGGCAGAGGACGGAACTCCTACGAGCAGTACTTC. Amino acids: CASSQGGRGRNSYEQYF.

In nucleotides, the CDR3 is TGTGCCAGCAGCTTAAAGGCGGGAGGAGGGGAGCAGTACTTC. Translated: CASSLKAGGGEQYF. The chain employs TRBV7-8 and TRBJ2-7, with 8 bases fitting TRBD2. CDR1 SGHVS and CDR2 FQNEAQ come from the germline V gene. This CDR3 has 14 amino acids. V gave up 2 bases and J gave up 7 bases; unmatched junction bases: 7.

This chain links TRBV11-3 with TRBJ2-7, with D uncertain. From germline, CDR1 is SGHNT and CDR2 YENEEA. The CDR3 has 12 residues. Trimming pared 3 bases from V and 7 bases from J, leaving 10 bases between. The chain's CDR3 is CASSFSGGEQYF. CDR3 DNA: TGTGCCAGCAGCTTTTCCGGTGGAGAGCAGTACTTC.

V gene TRBV11-2 combines with J gene TRBJ2-1; D may correspond to TRBD1 or TRBD2 (7 bases each). The CDR3 has 15 amino acids. In germline, CDR1 is SGHAT, CDR2 FQNNGV. V was trimmed by 2 bases and J by 6 bases, leaving 14 bases between them. The CDR3: CASSLPRGGGNEQFF. The CDR3 DNA follows: TGTGCCAGCAGCTTACCCAGGGGGGGCGGCAATGAGCAGTTCTTC.